This passage covers 28 T cell receptor beta chains from one sample sequenced in a study of OX40 agonist ivuxolimab in advanced cancers. Measured with immunoSEQ multiplex PCR; TCRdb has only the in-frame clones, and not every one. The sample yields about 84,000 clones, approximately 89% seen once. The sequenced sample was CD4+ or CD8+ T cells sorted from blood, obtained in a trial of the OX40 agonist ivuxolimab. These receptors were collected from an adult with an advanced solid tumor such as melanoma, head and neck, liver or kidney cancer.

V gene TRBV7-2 combines with J gene TRBJ1-2; no reliable D call. The ends were cut back, 2 bases at V and 7 bases at J, with 14 bases in the middle. CDR3 size: 14 residues. Per germline, CDR1 SGHTA and CDR2 FQGNSA. CDR3 protein: CASSLQAGLGGYTF. The CDR3 DNA follows: TGTGCCAGCAGCTTACAGGCAGGACTCGGTGGCTACACCTTC.

The chain couples TRBV9 to TRBJ2-3; no firm D call. The CDR3 is 13 amino acids. CDR1 SGDLS and CDR2 YYNGEE come from the germline V gene. The V and J ends lost 0 bases and 5 bases respectively, with 7 bases between them. The CDR3 coding sequence is TGTGCCAGCAGCGTAGTGGTTGAAGATACGCAGTATTTT. Protein sequence: CASSVVVEDTQYF.

V is TRBV27 and J is TRBJ2-3; 9 nucleotides agree with TRBD1. CDR1 is MNHEY and CDR2 is SMNVEV in the germline V gene (reference sequence). The V and J ends lost 5 bases and 2 bases, in that order; junction bases with no gene match: 14. CDR3 size: 18 residues. DNA for the CDR3: TGTGCCAGCAGTCGGGACAGGGAGGGCGGGAGTGTCACAGATACGCAGTATTTT. Its protein product is CASSRDREGGSVTDTQYF.

In its sample, this clone was seen once. The rearrangement uses TRBV10-3 and TRBJ2-2; D gene unclear. Trimming pared 7 bases from V and 7 bases from J, leaving 13 bases between. The CDR3 has 13 residues. The germline V gene has CDR1 ENHRY and CDR2 SYGVKD. Written as DNA, the CDR3 is TGTGCCATCACCCTTGATGGACGCGGGGAGCTGTTTTTT. Translation: CAITLDGRGELFF.

The chain uses TRBV23-1 and TRBJ2-7; tentative D call: TRBD2 (5 bases). Being an ORF, TRBV23-1 has a function that is uncertain. The length of the CDR3 is 17 residues. The V end was cut by 7 bases, the J end by 0 bases, with 22 bases between. This CDR3 is CASNVEPPRGYSYEQYF. Written as DNA, the CDR3 is TGCGCCAGCAATGTTGAACCCCCCCGGGGTTACTCCTACGAGCAGTACTTC.

The chain couples TRBV5-6 to TRBJ1-2; TRBD1 might be the D (6 bases). V was shortened by 5 bases and J by 0 bases, with 11 bases between the two germline ends. CDR1 and CDR2 (germline): SGHDT, YYEEEE. There are 14 residues in the CDR3. CDR3 sequence (DNA): TGTGCCAGCAGTCGGGACAATTCTAACTATGGCTACACCTTC. This encodes CASSRDNSNYGYTF. The full variable domain, with the rest looked up from reference TRBV5-6 and TRBJ1-2, is DAGVTQSPTHLIKTRGQQVTLRCSPKSGHDTVSWYQQALGQGPQFIFQYYEEEERQRGNFPDRFSGHQFPNYSSELNVNALLLGDSALYLCASSRDNSNYGYTFGSGTRLTVV.

The chain joins TRBV6-5 to TRBJ2-2, with D uncertain. The CDR3 covers 13 residues. Trimming took 7 bases from V and 1 from J, leaving 7 bases between them. CDR1 is MNHEY, CDR2 SVGAGI, per germline. Here the CDR3 DNA reads TGTGCCAGCACCGGACGGAACACCGGGGAGCTGTTTTTT. The encoded protein is CASTGRNTGELFF.

V and J are TRBV19 and TRBJ1-5; maybe TRBD1 (6 bases). This CDR3 is built from 17 residues. Trimming took off 4 bases at V and 4 bases at J, with 20 bases between the two ends. From germline, CDR1 is LNHDA and CDR2 SQIVND (reference sequence). The CDR3: CASSTDRGHRDNQPQHF. CDR3 DNA: TGTGCCAGTAGTACAGATCGAGGGCACAGGGATAATCAGCCCCAGCATTTT.

A few counts support this clone. This rearrangement joins TRBV2 to TRBJ2-7, with a possible D match to TRBD1 (5 bases). V was cut by 8 bases and J by 2 bases, with 16 bases left in between. The CDR3 is 14 amino acids. From germline, CDR1 is SNHLY and CDR2 FYNNEI. The CDR3 loop reads CASGARLRTYEQYF. CDR3 DNA sequence: TGTGCCAGCGGGGCTCGACTGAGGACCTACGAGCAGTACTTC.

The chain couples TRBV9 to TRBJ2-2, with D perhaps assigned TRBD1 or TRBD2 (6 bases each). The germline V and J ends were trimmed by 0 bases and 4 bases, with 13 bases remaining between them. Germline values: CDR1 SGDLS, CDR2 YYNGEE. This CDR3 is built from 16 residues. The CDR3 DNA sequence: TGTGCCAGCAGCGTAGATCTGAGGGGGGTCACCGGGGAGCTGTTTTTT. Its translation: CASSVDLRGVTGELFF. The full variable domain, with the rest looked up from reference TRBV9 and TRBJ2-2, is DSGVTQTPKHLITATGQRVTLRCSPRSGDLSVYWYQQSLDQGLQFLIQYYNGEERAKGNILERFSAQQFPDLHSELNLSSLELGDSALYFCASSVDLRGVTGELFFGEGSRLTVL.

The chain uses TRBV19 and TRBJ2-1, with TRBD2 identical over 15 bases. The length of the CDR3 is 18 residues. Germline V gives CDR1 LNHDA, CDR2 SQIVND (reference sequence). The J segment lost 7 bases and the V segment lost 7 bases, leaving 14 bases of the junction unmatched. CDR3 in amino acids: CASTTGTSGGRLFNEQFF. The CDR3, as DNA: TGTGCCAGTACCACCGGGACTAGCGGGGGGCGTTTGTTTAATGAGCAGTTCTTC.

The chain is built from TRBV4-1 and TRBJ2-5; D gene unclear. This CDR3 has 12 amino acids. The V end was cut by 8 bases, the J end by 5 bases, with 12 bases between. Germline lookup yields CDR1 MGHRA and CDR2 YSYEKL. The CDR3 DNA reads as TGCGCCAGCGGCACAGCTTCTGAGACCCAGTACTTC. Its protein is CASGTASETQYF.

The CDR3: CASSPGVRGGTEAFF. In DNA, the CDR3 is TGTGCCAGCAGCCCTGGGGTCAGGGGAGGTACTGAAGCTTTCTTT. This chain joins TRBV28 and TRBJ1-1, with D possibly being TRBD1 (6 bases). CDR1 MDHEN and CDR2 SYDVKM come from the germline V gene. The CDR3 is 15 residues long. V lost 6 bases and J lost 5, with 19 bases in between. The variable domain in full, completed from reference TRBV28 and TRBJ1-1, reads DVKVTQSSRYLVKRTGEKVFLECVQDMDHENMFWYRQDPGLGLRLIYFSYDVKMKEKGDIPEGYSVSREKKERFSLILESASTNQTSMYLCASSPGVRGGTEAFFGQGTRLTVV.

The genes are TRBV19 and TRBJ1-5; D unresolved. CDR1 and CDR2 from the germline V gene are LNHDA and SQIVND (reference sequence). Trimming removed 3 bases at V and 2 bases at J, with 11 bases between. The CDR3 consists of 15 residues. The CDR3 sequence: CASSMGRSGNQPQHF. The CDR3 nucleotides read TGTGCCAGTAGTATGGGCCGCTCCGGCAATCAGCCCCAGCATTTT.

About this clone: At one end, the junction sequence differs from germline, possibly due to a read error. The V and J genes are TRBV7-2 and TRBJ2-6; D is uncertain. In germline, CDR1 is SGHTA, CDR2 FQGNSA. The CDR3 is 13 residues long. The CDR3 DNA follows: TGTGCCAGTCGGATCTCTGGAGCCAACGTCCTGACTTTC. Protein sequence: CASRISGANVLTF.

J is TRBJ2-1 and V is TRBV7-2; D remains ambiguous. CDR1 is SGHTA and CDR2 is FQGNSA in the germline V gene. Trimming took 5 bases from V and 0 from J, leaving 11 bases between them. The CDR3 totals 15 residues. Here the CDR3 DNA reads TGTGCCAGCAGCCCTCCTCCTTACTCCTACAATGAGCAGTTCTTC. Its translation: CASSPPPYSYNEQFF.

J is TRBJ1-2 and V is TRBV5-6; D gene unclear. V gave up 1 base and J gave up 6 bases, with 16 bases separating them. This CDR3 is 15 amino acids long. Germline CDR1 reads SGHDT; CDR2 reads YYEEEE. CDR3 coding DNA: TGTGCCAGCAGCTTGTTCGACGGAGTCCCGCATGGCTACACCTTC. This sequence encodes CASSLFDGVPHGYTF. Combining the CDR3 with reference TRBV5-6 and TRBJ1-2 gives the whole variable domain DAGVTQSPTHLIKTRGQQVTLRCSPKSGHDTVSWYQQALGQGPQFIFQYYEEEERQRGNFPDRFSGHQFPNYSSELNVNALLLGDSALYLCASSLFDGVPHGYTFGSGTRLTVV.

The genes are TRBV2 and TRBJ1-2; no definite D call. CDR1 and CDR2 (germline): SNHLY, FYNNEI. Trimming shortened V by 4 bases and J by 2 bases, and 8 bases separated the two germline ends. This CDR3 comprises 13 residues. The CDR3 coding sequence is TGTGCCAGCAGTGCGGATGGGAACTATGGCTACACCTTC. It is translated as CASSADGNYGYTF.

The rearrangement links TRBV18 to TRBJ2-7; tentatively, D is TRBD1 (6 bases). Trimming cost V 6 bases and J 6 bases, with 12 bases left between them. From germline, CDR1 is KGHSH and CDR2 LQKENI. CDR3 length: 12 residues. CDR3 region: CASSPDSSEQYV. The CDR3 DNA is TGTGCCAGCTCTCCGGACAGTTCCGAGCAGTACGTC.

This rearrangement joins TRBV7-8 to TRBJ2-7; D not resolved. V was cut by 5 bases and J by 2 bases, with 13 bases left in between. CDR1 and CDR2 from the germline V gene are SGHVS and FQNEAQ. This CDR3 comprises 14 residues. CDR3 in DNA: TGTGCCAGCAGCCCTCAGGAGTTCGCCTACGAGCAGTACTTC. This codes for CASSPQEFAYEQYF.

The V call is TRBV28, the J call TRBJ2-1; perhaps D is TRBD1 or TRBD2 (7 bases each). Between the trimmed V and J ends, which lost 7 bases and 6 bases, there was a span of 19 bases. The CDR3 has 15 amino acids. Germline-derived CDR1 and CDR2 are MDHEN and SYDVKM. In DNA form, the CDR3 reads TGTGCCAGCACCCCAGGGGGGGGTGCGGGCAATGAGCAGTTCTTC. This gives the protein CASTPGGGAGNEQFF.

This chain links TRBV2 with TRBJ1-1; TRBD1 matches at 7 bases. CDR3 size: 13 residues. Germline lookup yields CDR1 SNHLY and CDR2 FYNNEI. V was clipped by 6 bases and J by 3 bases; unmatched bases: 4. The CDR3 sequence is CASRTGRDTEAFF. The CDR3 DNA reads TGTGCCAGCAGGACAGGGCGGGACACTGAAGCTTTCTTT.

This chain connects TRBV28 to TRBJ1-2; maybe TRBD1 (5 bases). From germline, CDR1 is MDHEN and CDR2 SYDVKM. The CDR3 extends over 13 amino acids. V lost 6 bases to trimming and J lost 2 bases, with 10 bases between them. The CDR3 region has the DNA TGTGCCAGCAGACTCGGGGGAAACTATGGCTACACCTTC. Its protein is CASRLGGNYGYTF.

This clone was seen just once. The chain carries TRBV29-1 and TRBJ1-1; 7 bases are shared with TRBD1. The CDR3 extends over 14 amino acids. V lost 3 bases, J lost 0 bases, and 4 bases stayed unmatched. The germline CDR1 and CDR2 sequences are SQVTM and ANQGSEA. CDR3 DNA sequence: TGCAGCGTTGACAGGGGGATCATGAACACTGAAGCTTTCTTT. Translation: CSVDRGIMNTEAFF.

The chain joins TRBV5-6 to TRBJ2-3, with 7 bases that match TRBD2. Germline V gives CDR1 SGHDT, CDR2 YYEEEE. CDR3 length: 15 residues. J gave up 4 bases and V 4 bases, and 9 bases lay outside the gene matches. CDR3 nucleotide sequence: TGTGCCAGCAGCCCAGCGGCCGCGGGGGCAGATACGCAGTATTTT. This gives the protein CASSPAAAGADTQYF.

This chain links TRBV5-4 with TRBJ2-7; 7 bases line up with TRBD2. Germline assignment: CDR1 SGHNT and CDR2 YYREEE (reference sequence). This CDR3 is 14 amino acids long. V dropped 4 bases and J dropped 2; count of bases not matched to a gene: 6. The DNA of the CDR3 is TGTGCCAGCAGCAACCCTGGACTAGCCTACGAGCAGTACTTC. This sequence encodes CASSNPGLAYEQYF. Combining the CDR3 with reference TRBV5-4 and TRBJ2-7 gives the whole variable domain ETGVTQSPTHLIKTRGQQVTLRCSSQSGHNTVSWYQQALGQGPQFIFQYYREEENGRGNFPPRFSGLQFPNYSSELNVNALELDDSALYLCASSNPGLAYEQYFGPGTRLTVT.

The chain combines TRBV19 with TRBJ2-7; either TRBD1 or TRBD2 may supply D (5 bases each). CDR3 length equals 14 residues. Germline CDR1 reads LNHDA; CDR2 reads SQIVND (reference sequence). Trimming stripped 7 bases from V and 2 bases from J, with 15 bases between. The CDR3 here is CASNGGTGAYEQYF. The CDR3 bases are TGTGCCAGTAATGGGGGAACTGGGGCCTACGAGCAGTACTTC. The full variable domain, rest sourced from reference TRBV19 and TRBJ2-7, is DGGITQSPKYLFRKEGQNVTLSCEQNLNHDAMYWYRQDPGQGLRLIYYSQIVNDFQKGDIAEGYSVSREKKESFPLTVTSAQKNPTAFYLCASNGGTGAYEQYFGPGTRLTVT.

This chain connects TRBV7-9 to TRBJ2-3; D gene uncertain. Germline CDR1 is SEHNR and CDR2 is FQNEAQ (reference sequence). V was trimmed by 7 bases and J by 9 bases, leaving 14 bases between them. The length of the CDR3 is 12 residues. The CDR3 DNA is TGTGCCAGCACCCCCACTCAGGAGACGCAGTATTTT. It translates to CASTPTQETQYF.